Listed below are T cell receptor beta chains from one sample, sequenced in a study of CD8 T cells in Susac syndrome. TCRdb re-called the immunoSEQ multiplex PCR reads through MiXCR, storing one row per CDR3 protein. The profile shows approximately 190,000 distinct CDR3 sequences, roughly 95% of them singletons. The sequencing sample was made of CD4+ T cells from PBMCs. The origin of the receptors is a human donor with multiple sclerosis. Each CDR3 is given with its conserved first and last residue. The D gene is left open where the match is weak. Clone size appears in some rows only: once, few, many, or a class for an expanded clone.

j_call: TRBJ2-1; v_call: TRBV20-1; d_call: .; clone_size: .; cdr3_nt: TGCAGTGCTCTTAAAGCAGTTTGGAACAATGAGCAGTTCTTC; cdr3_aa: CSALKAVWNNEQFF
j_call: TRBJ2-5; v_call: TRBV18; d_call: .; clone_size: .; cdr3_nt: TGTGCCAGCTCACTAGGCCGCACTCAGGAGACCCAGTACTTC; cdr3_aa: CASSLGRTQETQYF
j_call: TRBJ2-7; v_call: TRBV30; d_call: .; clone_size: .; cdr3_nt: TGTGCCTGGAGGCTTCCCGGGTCCAGCGGATTCCAGTACTTC; cdr3_aa: CAWRLPGSSGFQYF
j_call: TRBJ2-7; v_call: TRBV10-3; d_call: TRBD2; clone_size: .; cdr3_nt: TGTGCCATCAGTGATCCCCGGGTAGGCGGGGGGCTCTACGAGCAGTACTTC; cdr3_aa: CAISDPRVGGGLYEQYF
j_call: TRBJ2-2; v_call: TRBV20-1; d_call: TRBD2; clone_size: .; cdr3_nt: TGCAGTGCTGGCCCCCGCGGGGGTTGGGGGGAGCTGTTTTTT; cdr3_aa: CSAGPRGGWGELFF
j_call: TRBJ1-2; v_call: TRBV19; d_call: .; clone_size: .; cdr3_nt: TGTGCCAGTAGTATAGACGGGAACTATGGCTACACCTTC; cdr3_aa: CASSIDGNYGYTF
j_call: TRBJ2-2; v_call: TRBV12-3/TRBV12-4; d_call: .; clone_size: .; cdr3_nt: TGTGCCAGCAGTTTAAGGCAGGCTAACACCGGGGAGCTGTTTTTT; cdr3_aa: CASSLRQANTGELFF
j_call: TRBJ2-5; v_call: TRBV6-5; d_call: .; clone_size: few; cdr3_nt: TGTGCCAGCAGTCGCGGCACAGGGCGGGAGACCCAGTACTTC; cdr3_aa: CASSRGTGRETQYF
j_call: TRBJ1-1; v_call: TRBV18; d_call: .; clone_size: .; cdr3_nt: TGTGCCAGCTCTCGGGGGACGAACACTGAAGCTTTCTTT; cdr3_aa: CASSRGTNTEAFF
j_call: TRBJ2-1; v_call: TRBV20-1; d_call: .; clone_size: .; cdr3_nt: TGCAGTGCTAGAGCCCCAGGGCAGGGATATGAGCAGTTCTTC; cdr3_aa: CSARAPGQGYEQFF
j_call: TRBJ1-5; v_call: TRBV29-1; d_call: .; clone_size: once; cdr3_nt: TGCAGCGTTGCCCGGTCCGAGGGCAATCAGCCCCAGCATTTT; cdr3_aa: CSVARSEGNQPQHF
j_call: TRBJ1-1; v_call: TRBV11-2; d_call: .; clone_size: few; cdr3_nt: TGTGCCAGCAGCTTAGATCGGGGGACTGAAGCTTTCTTT; cdr3_aa: CASSLDRGTEAFF
j_call: TRBJ2-5; v_call: TRBV5-1; d_call: TRBD1; clone_size: .; cdr3_nt: TGCGCCAGCAGTTCGACAGGGCAACACCAAGAGACCCAGTACTTC; cdr3_aa: CASSSTGQHQETQYF
j_call: TRBJ1-5; v_call: TRBV2; d_call: TRBD1; clone_size: .; cdr3_nt: TGTGCCAGCAGTGGAAACAGGGGCTCTAGCAATCAGCCCCAGCATTTT; cdr3_aa: CASSGNRGSSNQPQHF
j_call: TRBJ2-5; v_call: TRBV29-1; d_call: TRBD1; clone_size: .; cdr3_nt: TGCAGCCACCTAGGGGGCTATGAGACCCAGTACTTC; cdr3_aa: CSHLGGYETQYF
j_call: TRBJ2-1; v_call: TRBV11-3; d_call: .; clone_size: .; cdr3_nt: TGTGCCAGCAGCCCCATAGGTGGGGAGGATGAGCAGTTCTTC; cdr3_aa: CASSPIGGEDEQFF
j_call: TRBJ2-1; v_call: TRBV29-1; d_call: .; clone_size: .; cdr3_nt: TGCAGCACCCCGCTGGGGACGAGAATCAATGAGCAGTTCTTC; cdr3_aa: CSTPLGTRINEQFF
j_call: TRBJ2-5; v_call: TRBV29-1; d_call: .; clone_size: .; cdr3_nt: TGCAGCGTTGACCCCCCCCACCTGCAAGAGACCCAGTACTTC; cdr3_aa: CSVDPPHLQETQYF
j_call: TRBJ2-5; v_call: TRBV12-3/TRBV12-4; d_call: .; clone_size: .; cdr3_nt: TGTGCCAGCAGTCAAAGAGTCCCAGGCCAAGAGACCCAGTACTTC; cdr3_aa: CASSQRVPGQETQYF
j_call: TRBJ2-7; v_call: TRBV19; d_call: .; clone_size: .; cdr3_nt: TGTGCCAGTAGTATTAGAGACGGAGCCTACGAGCAGTACTTC; cdr3_aa: CASSIRDGAYEQYF
j_call: TRBJ2-5; v_call: TRBV30; d_call: .; clone_size: .; cdr3_nt: TGTGCCTGGGTGGGACCGGCCACGAGGGAAGGGACCCAGTACTTC; cdr3_aa: CAWVGPATREGTQYF
j_call: TRBJ2-1; v_call: TRBV20-1; d_call: .; clone_size: .; cdr3_nt: TGCAGTGGGTGGGGCAGGGAAGGGTACAATGAGCAGTTCTTC; cdr3_aa: CSGWGREGYNEQFF
j_call: TRBJ2-1; v_call: TRBV5-1; d_call: .; clone_size: .; cdr3_nt: TGCGCCAGCAGCTGGGCCGAGGAGCCTCCGTTCTTC; cdr3_aa: CASSWAEEPPFF
j_call: TRBJ1-2; v_call: TRBV12-3/TRBV12-4; d_call: .; clone_size: .; cdr3_nt: TGTGCCAGCAGTCCGACGGACGCCCATGGCTACACCTTC; cdr3_aa: CASSPTDAHGYTF
j_call: TRBJ2-3; v_call: TRBV10-3; d_call: TRBD1; clone_size: .; cdr3_nt: TGTGTCGTCGGCGGGACAGGTTCCACAGATACGCAGTATTTT; cdr3_aa: CVVGGTGSTDTQYF
j_call: TRBJ2-7; v_call: TRBV12-3/TRBV12-4; d_call: TRBD1; clone_size: .; cdr3_nt: TGTGCCAGCAGTACTGGACAGGACTGGGAGCAGTACTTC; cdr3_aa: CASSTGQDWEQYF
j_call: TRBJ1-1; v_call: TRBV30; d_call: .; clone_size: .; cdr3_nt: TGTGCCTGGAGCCCGCAGGGGAACACTGAAGCTTTCTTT; cdr3_aa: CAWSPQGNTEAFF
j_call: TRBJ2-3; v_call: TRBV12-3/TRBV12-4; d_call: TRBD2; clone_size: .; cdr3_nt: TGTGCCAGCAGTCGGCGGCGCGGGGGGATAAGCACAGATACGCAGTATTTT; cdr3_aa: CASSRRRGGISTDTQYF
j_call: TRBJ1-5; v_call: TRBV2; d_call: TRBD1; clone_size: .; cdr3_nt: TGTGCCAGCGACCCAGGGGGATATAGCAATCAGCCCCAGCATTTT; cdr3_aa: CASDPGGYSNQPQHF
j_call: TRBJ2-5; v_call: TRBV6-1; d_call: TRBD2; clone_size: .; cdr3_nt: TGTGCCAGCAGTGCGGCGGCGGGGGGGTACGAAGAGACCCAGTACTTC; cdr3_aa: CASSAAAGGYEETQYF
j_call: TRBJ2-2; v_call: TRBV11-2; d_call: .; clone_size: .; cdr3_nt: TGTGCCAGCAGAGACACCGGGGAGCTGTTTTTT; cdr3_aa: CASRDTGELFF
j_call: TRBJ2-7; v_call: TRBV27; d_call: .; clone_size: .; cdr3_nt: TGTGCCAGCAGTTTAGGTCCGGGCTTCTTGGGCGAGCAGTACTTC; cdr3_aa: CASSLGPGFLGEQYF
j_call: TRBJ2-7; v_call: TRBV20-1; d_call: .; clone_size: .; cdr3_nt: TGCAGTGCTAGAGCACAACGACCCTACGAGCAGTACTTC; cdr3_aa: CSARAQRPYEQYF
j_call: TRBJ2-1; v_call: TRBV18; d_call: .; clone_size: .; cdr3_nt: TGTGCCAGCTCACCGCGTGGGCTTCCCAATGAGCAGTTCTTC; cdr3_aa: CASSPRGLPNEQFF
j_call: TRBJ2-3; v_call: TRBV29-1; d_call: .; clone_size: .; cdr3_nt: TGCAGCGTTCCTTCGAGGGGGTCAACAGATACGCAGTATTTT; cdr3_aa: CSVPSRGSTDTQYF
j_call: TRBJ1-1; v_call: TRBV7-2; d_call: .; clone_size: once; cdr3_nt: TGTGCCAGCAGCCAACGAGAGACACTTGAATCTTTCTTT; cdr3_aa: CASSQRETLESFF
j_call: TRBJ2-6; v_call: TRBV12-2; d_call: .; clone_size: .; cdr3_nt: TGTGCAAGTCGCTTGGGGCCGGGACTAGCGGGATGGAGCTCTGGGGCCAACGTCCTGACTTTC; cdr3_aa: CASRLGPGLAGWSSGANVLTF
j_call: TRBJ2-2; v_call: TRBV11-3; d_call: TRBD2; clone_size: .; cdr3_nt: TGTGCCAGCAGCCCAGGACTAGCGGGAGCCGGGGAGCTGTTTTTT; cdr3_aa: CASSPGLAGAGELFF
j_call: TRBJ2-3; v_call: TRBV4-2; d_call: .; clone_size: .; cdr3_nt: TGTGCCAGCAGCCAAGTAGCTGTCACAGATACGCAGTATTTT; cdr3_aa: CASSQVAVTDTQYF
j_call: TRBJ2-3; v_call: TRBV5-1; d_call: .; clone_size: .; cdr3_nt: TGTGCCAGCAGCTTAGACAGAGATACGCAGTATTTT; cdr3_aa: CASSLDRDTQYF
j_call: TRBJ2-3; v_call: TRBV20-1; d_call: TRBD2; clone_size: .; cdr3_nt: TGCAGTGCTAGACCTCTAGCGGGGGGCGGAGATACGCAGTATTTT; cdr3_aa: CSARPLAGGGDTQYF
j_call: TRBJ2-7; v_call: TRBV6-1; d_call: .; clone_size: .; cdr3_nt: TGTGCCAGCACGGACGGATACGGGCAGTACTTC; cdr3_aa: CASTDGYGQYF
j_call: TRBJ2-5; v_call: TRBV19; d_call: TRBD2; clone_size: .; cdr3_nt: TGTGCCAGTTCCAGGGAGGGAGAGACCCAGTACTTC; cdr3_aa: CASSREGETQYF
j_call: TRBJ1-5; v_call: TRBV29-1; d_call: .; clone_size: .; cdr3_nt: TGCAGTGTGAGAATAGGGCCCTCCCAGCCCCAGCATTTT; cdr3_aa: CSVRIGPSQPQHF
j_call: TRBJ1-2; v_call: TRBV5-1; d_call: .; clone_size: .; cdr3_nt: TGCGCCAGCAGCAGGTGGACGGAAAGCTACACCTTC; cdr3_aa: CASSRWTESYTF
j_call: TRBJ1-2; v_call: TRBV23-1; d_call: .; clone_size: .; cdr3_nt: TGCGCCAGCAGTCAATCACCGGGCGGCTATGGCTACACCTTC; cdr3_aa: CASSQSPGGYGYTF
j_call: TRBJ2-7; v_call: TRBV5-6; d_call: .; clone_size: .; cdr3_nt: TGTGCCAGCAGCCCCTGGGGGGCCTACGAGCAGTACTTC; cdr3_aa: CASSPWGAYEQYF
j_call: TRBJ2-1; v_call: TRBV5-1; d_call: .; clone_size: .; cdr3_nt: TGCGCCAGCAGACAGGACGGTTTCCGTGAGCAGTTCTTC; cdr3_aa: CASRQDGFREQFF
j_call: TRBJ2-1; v_call: TRBV5-1; d_call: .; clone_size: .; cdr3_nt: TGCGCCAGCAGCTTGGACGGCTATCAGAGGTTCTTC; cdr3_aa: CASSLDGYQRFF